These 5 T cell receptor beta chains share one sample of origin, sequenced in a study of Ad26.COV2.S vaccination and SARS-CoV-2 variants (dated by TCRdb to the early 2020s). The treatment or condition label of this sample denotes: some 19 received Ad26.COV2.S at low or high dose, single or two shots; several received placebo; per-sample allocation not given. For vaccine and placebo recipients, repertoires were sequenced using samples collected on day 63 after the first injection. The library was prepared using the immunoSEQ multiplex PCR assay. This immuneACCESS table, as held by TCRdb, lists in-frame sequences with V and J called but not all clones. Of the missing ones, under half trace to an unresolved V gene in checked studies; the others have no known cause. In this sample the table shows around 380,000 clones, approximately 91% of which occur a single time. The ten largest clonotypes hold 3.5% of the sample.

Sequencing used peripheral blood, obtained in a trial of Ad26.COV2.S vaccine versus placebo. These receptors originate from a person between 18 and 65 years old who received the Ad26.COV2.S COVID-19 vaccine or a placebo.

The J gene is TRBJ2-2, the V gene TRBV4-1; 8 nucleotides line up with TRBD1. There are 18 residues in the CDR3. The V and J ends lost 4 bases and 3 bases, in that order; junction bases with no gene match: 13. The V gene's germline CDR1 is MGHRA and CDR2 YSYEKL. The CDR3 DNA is TGCGCCAGCAGCCCCCGGGGCGGGCAGGGGGCCGACACCGGGGAGCTGTTTTTT. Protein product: CASSPRGGQGADTGELFF.

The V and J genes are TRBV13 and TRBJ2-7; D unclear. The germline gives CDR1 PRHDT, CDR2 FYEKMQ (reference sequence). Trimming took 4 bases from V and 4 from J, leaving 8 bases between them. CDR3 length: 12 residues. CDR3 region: CASSSRDYEQYF. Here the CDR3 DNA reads TGTGCCAGCAGCTCAAGGGATTACGAGCAGTACTTC.

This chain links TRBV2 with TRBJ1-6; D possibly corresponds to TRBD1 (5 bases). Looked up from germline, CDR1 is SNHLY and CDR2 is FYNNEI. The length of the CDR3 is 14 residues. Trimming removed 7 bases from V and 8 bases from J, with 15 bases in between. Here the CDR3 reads CASKRGIGDSPLHF. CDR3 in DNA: TGTGCCAGCAAGAGGGGAATCGGAGATTCACCCCTCCACTTT.

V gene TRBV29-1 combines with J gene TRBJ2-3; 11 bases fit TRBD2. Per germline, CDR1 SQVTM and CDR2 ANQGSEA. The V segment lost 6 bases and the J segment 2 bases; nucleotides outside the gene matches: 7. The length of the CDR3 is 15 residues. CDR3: CSVLLLAGDTDTQYF. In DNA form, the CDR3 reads TGCAGCGTCCTCTTACTAGCGGGGGACACAGATACGCAGTATTTT.

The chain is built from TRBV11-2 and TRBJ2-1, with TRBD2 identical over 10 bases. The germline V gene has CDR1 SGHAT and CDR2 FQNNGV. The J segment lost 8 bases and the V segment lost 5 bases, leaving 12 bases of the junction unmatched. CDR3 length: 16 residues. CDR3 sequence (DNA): TGTGCCAGCAGCCCCCCTTTGATAGCGGGGGGCCATGAGCAGTTCTTC. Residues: CASSPPLIAGGHEQFF. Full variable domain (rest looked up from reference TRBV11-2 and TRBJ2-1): EAGVAQSPRYKIIEKRQSVAFWCNPISGHATLYWYQQILGQGPKLLIQFQNNGVVDDSQLPKDRFSAERLKGVDSTLKIQPAKLEDSAVYLCASSPPLIAGGHEQFFGPGTRLTVL.